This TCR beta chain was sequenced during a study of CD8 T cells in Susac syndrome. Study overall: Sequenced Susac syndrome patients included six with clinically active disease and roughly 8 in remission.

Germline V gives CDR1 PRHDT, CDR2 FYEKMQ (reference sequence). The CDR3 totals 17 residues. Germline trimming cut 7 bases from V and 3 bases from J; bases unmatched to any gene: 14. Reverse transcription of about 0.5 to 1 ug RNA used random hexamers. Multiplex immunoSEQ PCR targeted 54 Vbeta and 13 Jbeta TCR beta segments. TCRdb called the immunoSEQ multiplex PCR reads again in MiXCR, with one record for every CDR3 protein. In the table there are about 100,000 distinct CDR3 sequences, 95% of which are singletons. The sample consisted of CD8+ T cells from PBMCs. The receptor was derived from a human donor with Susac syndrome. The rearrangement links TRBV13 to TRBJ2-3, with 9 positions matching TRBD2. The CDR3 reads CASNLRGGVESTDTQYF. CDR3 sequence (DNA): TGTGCCAGCAACCTGCGGGGGGGCGTGGAGTCGACAGATACGCAGTATTTT.